The clone carrying this TCR beta chain was detected ten times or more. Its antigen remains unidentified. This sample was taken from a study of neurological immune-mediated disorders. Study-wide points: HTLV-1-associated myelopathy showed the most TCR clonal expansion; multiple sclerosis the least, below healthy controls.

TCRdb ran MiXCR on the 5' RACE reads and lists one entry per CDR3 protein. This repertoire shows approximately 100,000 distinct CDR3 sequences, 3.5% found once; its top ten account for about 6%. This CDR3 spans 17 amino acids. V was pared by 5 bases and J by 0 bases, with 10 bases of the junction left unmatched. The germline CDR1 and CDR2 sequences are SGHTA and FQGTGA. This TCR came from a woman younger than 30 with multiple sclerosis. The chain recombines TRBV7-3 with TRBJ2-1; 7 bases match TRBD2. The specimen sequenced was PBMCs. CDR3 amino acids: CASSPSSGARSYNEQFF. DNA of the CDR3: TGTGCCAGCAGCCCTTCGAGCGGGGCCCGCTCCTACAATGAGCAGTTCTTC.